The present TCR beta chain was sequenced within a study of blood T cell repertoires in COVID-19 (TCRdb year 2020). Context from the whole study: The collaborator samples originated in the United States, Italy and Spain and spanned the acute and convalescent phases of COVID-19. The prospective study material was composed of cDNA or gDNA derived from T cells, B-cell-depleted T cells, or PBMCs. The dataset comprised deeply sampled blood TCRbeta repertoires from subjects exposed to, actively infected with, or recovered from COVID-19. The repertoires were released in a freely available public database meant as a resource for research on the immune response to SARS-CoV-2. Samples came from the ongoing ImmuneRACE study (first 160 participants) plus 1,254 subjects from 6 global collaborators. The sample metadata nearly always contained a de-identified subject ID, COVID-19 status, age in years and sex. Where available, HLA class I and class II types were obtained from metadata supplied by the sample provider rather than from assay-based typing.

The immunoSEQ Assay, a bias-controlled multiplex PCR, was used to amplify TCRbeta CDR3 regions from genomic DNA. Per the source publication's procedure: The number of nucleated cells in each sample was estimated by amplification of reference gene primers within the assay. To quantify the absolute abundance of each unique TCRbeta CDR3 rearrangement, sequence reads were collapsed and filtered. Productive Simpson clonality was computed per sample as the square root of Simpson's diversity index over productive rearrangements. The table comes from immuneACCESS by way of TCRdb, which keeps in-frame sequences with V and J called. Part of the clones is missing from these tables; in studies checked, under half for an unresolved V gene and the rest for unknown reasons. For V, J and clone size, that table is used; D and trimming come from the DNA. The sample data list over 70,000 clones, and 80% of these were observed just once. The top ten clones comprise about a tenth of the sample.

As concerns this clone: Its antigen has not been determined. The record has no base qualities; no much larger clone is one base away.

From V the trimming removes 0 bases and from J it removes 2 bases, while the gene matches leave 0 bases of the junction unaccounted for. The CDR3 runs 14 amino acids, cysteine and phenylalanine included. The entry retains the CDR3 DNA only, 42 bases that are in frame from base 1. CDR1 SGHRS and CDR2 YFSETQ were looked up in the germline V gene. Study-level results and caveats: The quantity of clinical and demographic metadata differed by source and by participant and was supplied without curation.

Whole blood was collected in K2EDTA tubes by collaborating institutions according to the institutions' own protocols. For TCRbeta analysis, collaborator samples were shipped as frozen whole blood, as isolated PBMCs, or as DNA extracted from either sample type. The TCR originated in an older woman with acute or convalescent COVID-19. Sequencing was performed on peripheral blood. The rearranged segments are TRBV5-1 and TRBJ2-5, with TRBD1 matching 8 junction bases. The DNA reads as follows: TGCGCCAGCAGCTTGGGGACAGGGCAAGAGACCCAGTACTTC. Translated, it gives CASSLGTGQETQYF.